This T cell receptor beta chain was profiled in a study of identifying expanded T cells in peripheral blood (dated by TCRdb to between 2018 and 2021). Turning to the overall study: Four technical replicates, made by sequencing separate aliquots from the same pool of genomic DNA, were compared pairwise. The investigation overall reported the following: For all healthy donors, the variance in clone template counts between roughly 2-week samples rose significantly as total template count increased. About 1.3 differentially abundant clones were flagged by the binomial model between technical replicates, whereas about 16.4 and 19 were flagged over roughly two weeks and four weeks, respectively. The beta-binomial model significantly reduced the number of clones called differentially abundant and the false-positive rate across all healthy-donor time intervals. The authors expected biological variance in healthy repertoires might increase further over much longer intervals such as months to years.

The immunoSEQ Assay, which uses bias-controlled multiplex PCR amplification of genomic DNA, was used to profile TCRbeta CDR3 regions. Per the source publication's procedure: To quantify the absolute abundance of each unique TCRbeta CDR3 region, the sequences were collapsed and filtered. Differential abundance was tested with two models: a binomial (Fisher-equivalent) model and a beta-binomial model that adds time-dependent variance fitted from healthy donors. Any clone with fewer than 5 combined templates was excluded, and a clone was called differentially abundant if its Benjamini-Hochberg FDR was below 0.01. Beta-binomial variance was modeled as a function of total template count across the two samples using the form v = (b*log(k)+a)^2. TCRdb holds this immuneACCESS table with in-frame rearrangements only. Some clones are missing; in checked studies, unresolved V genes explain under half, and the rest has no known cause. That table is the source of V, J and clone size, and D and trimming were worked out from the DNA. Counted in this sample were more than 80,000 clones; roughly 88% of them appeared once. The leading ten clones occupy around 3.6% of the sample.

No immune events, such as infections, were documented for the healthy donors during the collection period. Time-dependent variance in a beta-binomial model of T-cell clone differential abundance was calibrated using healthy-donor blood repertoires as a training cohort. The training cohort comprised 10 or so healthy donors, 3 female and 7 male. An age range of about 29 to 65 years, with an average of about 39 years, was recorded for the donors. Whole blood, obtained from a commercial supplier, was collected from each healthy donor at three time points spaced about 2 weeks apart. Genomic DNA was extracted from unsorted whole blood for immunosequencing. Remarks on this clone: Its antigen is currently not known. Base-call qualities are not available, and no considerably larger clone is one nucleotide away.

The cysteine opens and the phenylalanine closes a CDR3 of 15 amino acids. The kept DNA is CDR3 alone, 45 bases in frame from the first base. Reading the germline V gene (reference sequence) gives CDR1 MNHEY and CDR2 SMNVEV. Cut back by 3 bases and 0 bases, the V and J ends lie 9 bases apart. Material: blood. The rearrangement joined TRBV27 to TRBJ2-1, with no confidently assigned D gene. This TCR came from a person aged 18 to 70 in good health. In nucleotide form, the sequence is TGTGCCAGCAGTTTTCGCCTGAGCTCCTACAATGAGCAGTTCTTC. It translates to CASSFRLSSYNEQFF.